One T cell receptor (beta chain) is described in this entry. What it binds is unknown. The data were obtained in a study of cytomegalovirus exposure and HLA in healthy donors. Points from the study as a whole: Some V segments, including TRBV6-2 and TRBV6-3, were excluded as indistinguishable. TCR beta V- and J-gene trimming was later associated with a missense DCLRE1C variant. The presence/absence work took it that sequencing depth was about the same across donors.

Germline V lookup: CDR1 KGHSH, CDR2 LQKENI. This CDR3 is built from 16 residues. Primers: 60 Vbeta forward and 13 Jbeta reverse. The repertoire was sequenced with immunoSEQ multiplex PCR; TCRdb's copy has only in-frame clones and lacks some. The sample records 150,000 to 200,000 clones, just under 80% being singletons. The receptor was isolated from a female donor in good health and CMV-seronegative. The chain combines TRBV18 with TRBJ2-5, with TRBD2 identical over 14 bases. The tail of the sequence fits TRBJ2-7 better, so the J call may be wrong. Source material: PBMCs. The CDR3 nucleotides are TGTGCCAGCTCATCTTCGACTAGCGGGGGGGCCGGCGAGCAGTACTTC. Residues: CASSSSTSGGAGEQYF.